This TCR beta chain was found in a study of blood T cells in healthy people across ages. Study context: Capture by template switching was about one barcoded beta molecule per two T cells.

This clonotype was seen only a few times. The antigen is not known. Study-level points and caveats: Diversity was higher, and naive CD4+ cells more numerous, in long-lived donors than in aged donors.

Germline values: CDR1 KGHDR, CDR2 SFDVKD. CDR3 length equals 13 residues. Trimming left V 0 bases short and J 7 bases short, with 6 bases between. The authors ran a second PCR of about 6 to 11 cycles using a sample-barcoded 5' primer and a J-beta primer mix. Per sample, CDR3-containing paired-end reads numbered at least 2.5 million. TCRdb ran MiXCR on the 5' RACE reads and lists one entry per CDR3 protein. The repertoire includes over 1,300,000 distinct CDR3 sequences, roughly 59% of them detected once, and more than 6% sits in the top ten. The sequence derives from a man between 18 and 29 years old in good health. Sequenced sample: blood. The J gene is TRBJ2-1, the V gene TRBV24-1; D unresolved. The CDR3 reads CATSDLPGNEQFF. The CDR3 DNA follows: TGTGCCACCAGTGATTTGCCCGGGAATGAGCAGTTCTTC.